The 20 T cell receptor beta chains presented below share a single source sample, sequenced in a study of persistence of HIV-infected CD4 T cells. Their antigen targets remain unknown. The immunoSEQ assay was version 4, run in survey mode. Clones were read by immunoSEQ multiplex PCR, and TCRdb kept only the in-frame ones, dropping some. The profile shows about 39,000 clones, about 84% of them singletons. An overlapping HIV-1 Gag peptide pool stimulated these cells at roughly 0.97 ug/peptide/mL. Memory cells lacking CD40L and CD69 with high CD45RO were sorted. The input for sequencing was cultured CD4+ T cells from PBMCs, taken from a patient who received antiretroviral therapy. The source of these receptors is an adult with HIV. The donor label of this sample is uncertain.

This clone was seen only once. The junction differs from germline at one of its ends, possibly a read error. V gene TRBV5-1 combines with J gene TRBJ2-7; either TRBD1 or TRBD2 may supply D (5 bases each). The CDR3 runs 15 residues. Germline V gene lookup returns CDR1 SGHRS and CDR2 YFSETQ. The CDR3 loop is CASSRDGYPSSEQYF. The CDR3 region has the DNA TGCGCCAGCAGCCGGGACGGCTACCCTTCCTCCGAGCAGTACTTC.

Notes on this clone: The junction departs from germline at one end; a sequencing error may be responsible. The V and J genes are TRBV10-2 and TRBJ2-7; no reliable D call. The CDR3 is 14 amino acids. Germline V CDR1 and CDR2: WSHSY, SAAADI. The CDR3 spells CASTPTAASFEQYF. Written as DNA, the CDR3 is TGCGCCAGCACTCCGACGGCTGCCTCCTTCGAGCAGTACTTC.

V is TRBV27 and J is TRBJ1-6; possibly TRBD1 for D (6 bases). This CDR3 has 19 residues. V lost 1 base to trimming and J lost 7 bases, with 23 bases between them. Germline CDR1 and CDR2: MNHEY and SMNVEV (reference sequence). DNA for the CDR3: TGTGCCAGCAGTTTATACCGGGGGGCGCGGGCCGAAAAAAATTCACCCCTCCACTTT. Its translation is CASSLYRGARAEKNSPLHF.

The chain links TRBV25-1 to TRBJ2-4; D remains ambiguous. Trimming cost V 2 bases and J 8 bases, with 19 bases left between them. Germline CDR1 reads MGHDK; CDR2 reads SYGVNS. This CDR3 spans 16 amino acids. The CDR3 region is CASSEGPFGTDDIQYF. The CDR3, as DNA: TGTGCCAGCAGTGAAGGTCCTTTCGGAACAGATGACATTCAGTACTTC.

This sequence joins TRBV5-5 and TRBJ2-7; 7 bases map to TRBD1. The CDR3 has 13 amino acids. Germline loops: CDR1 SGHKS, CDR2 YYEKEE (reference sequence). J gave up 1 base and V 4 bases, and 2 bases lay outside the gene matches. CDR3 amino acids: CASSRQGSYEQYF. In nucleotides, the CDR3 is TGTGCCAGCAGCCGACAGGGTTCCTACGAGCAGTACTTC.

The V call is TRBV5-1, the J call TRBJ1-1; 10 bases agree with TRBD1. The germline V gene encodes CDR1 SGHRS and CDR2 YFSETQ. The CDR3 loop spans 16 amino acids. V lost 2 bases, J lost 8 bases, and 12 bases stayed unmatched. CDR3 in amino acids: CASSFSGQGRKVEAFF. The CDR3 nucleotides are TGCGCCAGCAGCTTCTCGGGACAGGGGAGGAAGGTGGAAGCTTTCTTT. Combining the CDR3 with reference TRBV5-1 and TRBJ1-1 gives the whole variable domain KAGVTQTPRYLIKTRGQQVTLSCSPISGHRSVSWYQQTPGQGLQFLFEYFSETQRNKGNFPGRFSGRQFSNSRSEMNVSTLELGDSALYLCASSFSGQGRKVEAFFGQGTRLTVV.

This clone was seen a single time. The genes are TRBV6-1 and TRBJ1-6; a weak D match, TRBD1 (6 bases). Germline V gives CDR1 MNHNS, CDR2 SASEGT. V lost 0 bases and J lost 10, with 16 bases in between. The CDR3 loop spans 16 amino acids. Here the CDR3 DNA reads TGTGCCAGCAGTGAAGCAGGAACAGGGTTCGGCTCACCCCTCCACTTT. Translation: CASSEAGTGFGSPLHF.

This clone showed up just a few times. V and J are TRBV18 and TRBJ1-5; 7 bases align to TRBD1. Germline CDR1 KGHSH, CDR2 LQKENI. The junction had 6 bases not matched to a gene; V was cut back by 5 bases and J by 2 bases. CDR3 length: 15 amino acids. CDR3 DNA: TGTGCCAGCTCAACCTCCGGGACAGGCAATCAGCCCCAGCATTTT. It is translated as CASSTSGTGNQPQHF.

CDR3 DNA sequence: TGTGCCAGCTCACCTACAGGACGCCCTGACGGCGAGCAGTACTTC. Encoded protein: CASSPTGRPDGEQYF. The chain couples TRBV18 to TRBJ2-7, with D possibly matching TRBD1 (5 bases). Trimming left V 3 bases short and J 6 bases short, with 18 bases between. Germline V gene sequence: CDR1 KGHSH, CDR2 LQKENI. The CDR3 covers 15 residues.

The chain links TRBV15 to TRBJ1-2; 9 positions match TRBD1. The CDR3 totals 17 residues. The V segment lost 0 bases and the J segment 2 bases; nucleotides outside the gene matches: 7. Germline V gene lookup returns CDR1 LNHNV and CDR2 YYDKDF (reference sequence). The DNA of the CDR3 is TGTGCCACCAGCAGAGATTACAGGGGGCGGTCCAACTATGGCTACACCTTC. It translates to CATSRDYRGRSNYGYTF. The variable domain in full, with the rest retrieved from reference TRBV15 and TRBJ1-2, is DAMVIQNPRYQVTQFGKPVTLSCSQTLNHNVMYWYQQKSSQAPKLLFHYYDKDFNNEADTPDNFQSRRPNTSFCFLDIRSPGLGDTAMYLCATSRDYRGRSNYGYTFGSGTRLTVV.

The J gene is TRBJ2-7, the V gene TRBV7-9; no reliable D call. Looked up from germline, CDR1 is SEHNR and CDR2 is FQNEAQ (reference sequence). This CDR3 has 13 residues. Trimming shortened V by 3 bases and J by 4 bases, and 10 bases separated the two germline ends. The CDR3 nucleotides read TGTGCCAGCAGCTTGACCCTTTCTTACGAGCAGTACTTC. It codes for CASSLTLSYEQYF. Using reference TRBV7-9 and TRBJ2-7 for the parts outside the CDR3, the full variable domain is DTGVSQNPRHKITKRGQNVTFRCDPISEHNRLYWYRQTLGQGPEFLTYFQNEAQLEKSRLLSDRFSAERPKGSFSTLEIQRTEQGDSAMYLCASSLTLSYEQYFGPGTRLTVT.

The chain is built from TRBV6-5 and TRBJ1-6; D remains unclear. Trimming pared 9 bases from V and 10 bases from J, leaving 13 bases between. The V gene's germline CDR1 is MNHEY and CDR2 SVGAGI. The CDR3 has 12 residues. The CDR3 spells CASMTVYSPLHF. CDR3 in DNA: TGTGCCAGTATGACCGTTTACTCACCCCTCCACTTT.

The chain links TRBV7-2 to TRBJ1-1, with D unclear. CDR1 is SGHTA and CDR2 is FQGNSA in the germline V gene. Trimming removed 5 bases from V and 5 bases from J, with 15 bases in between. There are 14 residues in the CDR3. The CDR3 sequence: CASSPTTPGTEAFF. The CDR3 DNA sequence: TGTGCCAGCAGCCCGACGACACCTGGGACTGAAGCTTTCTTT.

This rearrangement joins TRBV5-4 to TRBJ2-5; tentative D call: TRBD2 (5 bases). V was pared by 0 bases and J by 0 bases, with 9 bases between. The CDR3 is made up of 15 amino acids. Germline CDR1 SGHNT, CDR2 YYREEE (reference sequence). As DNA, the CDR3 is TGTGCCAGCAGCTTGGTCGGGGTGTACCAAGAGACCCAGTACTTC. This codes for CASSLVGVYQETQYF.

The chain recombines TRBV9 with TRBJ1-3, with D uncertain. Germline V gives CDR1 SGDLS, CDR2 YYNGEE. The ends were cut back, 3 bases at V and 0 bases at J, with 7 bases in the middle. The CDR3 extends over 14 amino acids. CDR3 sequence reads: CASSARDSGNTIYF. As DNA, the CDR3 is TGTGCCAGCAGCGCCCGGGACTCTGGAAACACCATATATTTT.

The chain links TRBV5-8 to TRBJ1-5; possibly TRBD1 for D (6 bases). This CDR3 has 16 residues. Trimming removed 5 bases at V and 3 bases at J, with 18 bases between. Germline-derived CDR1 and CDR2 are SGHTS and YDEGEE. This chain's CDR3 is CASRPSGGRNNQPQHF. CDR3 DNA sequence: TGTGCCAGCAGGCCTTCCGGGGGGCGGAACAATCAGCCCCAGCATTTT.

V gene TRBV29-1 combines with J gene TRBJ2-4; TRBD2 matches at 7 bases. Germline V gene sequence: CDR1 SQVTM, CDR2 ANQGSEA. V lost 4 bases and J lost 0; bases outside the gene matches: 15. The CDR3 is 18 amino acids. The CDR3 DNA is TGCAGCGTTGGTCAGCGAGGGAGGGGTTCTTTAGCCAAAAACATTCAGTACTTC. Translation: CSVGQRGRGSLAKNIQYF.

The V call is TRBV6-5, the J call TRBJ2-7, with D uncertain. Germline V gene sequence: CDR1 MNHEY, CDR2 SVGAGI. Between the trimmed V and J ends, which lost 6 bases and 1 base, there was a span of 10 bases. The CDR3 is made up of 13 amino acids. Here the CDR3 reads CASRQTPSYEQYF. CDR3 sequence (DNA): TGTGCCAGCAGACAGACTCCTTCCTACGAGCAGTACTTC.

This chain connects TRBV6-2 or TRBV6-3 to TRBJ2-1; D is uncertain. Germline loops: CDR1 MNHEY, CDR2 SVGEGT. The CDR3 has 11 residues. V lost 0 bases and J lost 12, with 6 bases in between. The CDR3 nucleotides read TGTGCCAGCAGTTACTCGAACCTGCAGTTCTTC. It encodes CASSYSNLQFF.

The chain joins TRBV6-6 to TRBJ2-3, with D possibly being TRBD1 (5 bases). This CDR3 is built from 15 residues. The germline V and J ends were trimmed by 0 bases and 5 bases, with 12 bases remaining between them. Per the germline V gene, CDR1 is MNHNY and CDR2 is SVGAGI (reference sequence). The CDR3 coding sequence is TGTGCCAGCAGTTACTCGAATCCAGGGAAAGATACGCAGTATTTT. It encodes CASSYSNPGKDTQYF.